This TCR beta chain was captured in a study of T-cell reconstitution after alpha-beta-depleted transplantation in children. Unique molecular identifiers were incorporated during preparation of the TCRbeta library. TCRdb analysed the PCR reads with MiXCR anew, one entry per CDR3 protein. The sample lists a few hundred thousand distinct CDR3 sequences; about 11% were seen once. V was pared by 7 bases and J by 2 bases, with 10 bases between. Germline V CDR1 and CDR2: MNHNS, SASEGT. CDR3 size: 13 residues. This clonotype occurred many times. The source of this sequence is a human donor who donated a stem cell graft to a child with acute myeloid leukemia. The source material was PBMCs from the stem cell graft donor, sampled from the stem cell graft. The V gene is TRBV6-1, the J gene TRBJ2-3, with TRBD2 as a possible D gene (6 bases). CDR3 DNA: TGTGCCAGCACCAGACTAGACACAGATACGCAGTATTTT. It translates to CASTRLDTDTQYF.